Shown below are 6 T cell receptor beta chains from a single sample sequenced in a study of blood T cell repertoires in COVID-19. Clones were read by immunoSEQ multiplex PCR, and TCRdb kept only the in-frame ones, dropping some. The data show around 64,000 clones, over 75% seen once. Material: peripheral blood. The receptors shown here come from a middle-aged man with active COVID-19.

The chain joins TRBV19 to TRBJ1-4; 8 nucleotides agree with TRBD1. The CDR3 runs to 15 residues. Germline CDR1 LNHDA, CDR2 SQIVND (reference sequence). The junction had 11 bases not matched to a gene; V was cut back by 5 bases and J by 9 bases. The DNA for the CDR3 is TGTGCCAGTAGTCCCACAGGGGGACTGGTGCAAAAACTGTTTTTT. Translating gives CASSPTGGLVQKLFF.

A single count supports this clone. This sequence joins TRBV4-1 and TRBJ2-7; D is unclear. There are 14 residues in the CDR3. Looked up from germline, CDR1 is MGHRA and CDR2 is YSYEKL. Trimming took 0 bases from V and 6 from J, leaving 12 bases between them. The CDR3, as DNA: TGCGCCAGCAGCCAAGACCCCGTCCTTGTCGAGCAGTACTTC. This translates into CASSQDPVLVEQYF.

The chain carries TRBV11-3 and TRBJ2-1; 7 nucleotides agree with TRBD2. The germline gives CDR1 SGHNT, CDR2 YENEEA. The V and J ends lost 3 bases and 5 bases, in that order; junction bases with no gene match: 4. This CDR3 is 14 amino acids long. CDR3 protein: CASSFAGVDNEQFF. The CDR3 nucleotides read TGTGCCAGCAGCTTCGCGGGGGTTGACAATGAGCAGTTCTTC.

The chain uses TRBV4-3 and TRBJ2-7; D might be TRBD1 (6 bases). CDR3 length: 17 amino acids. Per germline, CDR1 LGHNA and CDR2 YSLEER. V was pared by 0 bases and J by 5 bases, with 20 bases between. The CDR3 region is CASSQDSPQGSPNEQYF. The CDR3 nucleotides are TGCGCCAGCAGCCAAGACTCCCCCCAGGGGTCCCCAAACGAGCAGTACTTC.

The chain combines TRBV12-5 with TRBJ1-1; D is possibly TRBD1 (6 bases). V lost 0 bases to trimming and J lost 5 bases, with 16 bases between them. The germline CDR1 and CDR2 sequences are LGHNT and FRNRAP. This CDR3 comprises 16 residues. CDR3 DNA: TGTGCTAGTGGTTTGGTACTGGGGTCCGGGACAACTGAAGCTTTCTTT. Its translation is CASGLVLGSGTTEAFF.

The chain carries TRBV28 and TRBJ1-5, with a tentative D call TRBD1 (6 bases). From germline, CDR1 is MDHEN and CDR2 SYDVKM. Trimming removed 8 bases at V and 7 bases at J, with 12 bases between. The CDR3 is 12 residues long. In nucleotides, the CDR3 is TGTGCCAGCGCCAGGGGTGGGCAGCCCCAGCATTTT. This encodes CASARGGQPQHF.